The subject of this entry is one T cell receptor (beta chain). The antigen is unknown. The record originates from a study of T cell responses to AZD1222 COVID-19 vaccine. Whole-study findings and limits: Donors in the cohort were predominantly white British and more often female, and clonal diversity was possibly underestimated. Baseline seropositivity occurred in only a handful of AZD1222 recipients. Spike-specific TCR breadth and depth were elevated following two AZD1222 doses.

Using immunoSEQ multiplex PCR, the repertoire was profiled, and TCRdb retains in-frame clones only, with some absent. The sample shows 95,000 to 150,000 clones, 85% of them seen only once. Germline-derived CDR1 and CDR2 are SEHNR and FQNEAQ (reference sequence). The trim removed 3 bases at V and 5 bases at J, leaving 8 bases unmatched. This CDR3 is 15 amino acids long. The specimen comprised peripheral blood, sampled 28 days after the second AZD1222 dose. The receptor comes from an adult who received the AZD1222 COVID-19 vaccine. The chain couples TRBV7-9 to TRBJ1-1; 8 bases map to TRBD1. CDR3 DNA: TGTGCCAGCAGCTTTCTAGGACAGGGAAAAACTGAAGCTTTCTTT. Protein product: CASSFLGQGKTEAFF.